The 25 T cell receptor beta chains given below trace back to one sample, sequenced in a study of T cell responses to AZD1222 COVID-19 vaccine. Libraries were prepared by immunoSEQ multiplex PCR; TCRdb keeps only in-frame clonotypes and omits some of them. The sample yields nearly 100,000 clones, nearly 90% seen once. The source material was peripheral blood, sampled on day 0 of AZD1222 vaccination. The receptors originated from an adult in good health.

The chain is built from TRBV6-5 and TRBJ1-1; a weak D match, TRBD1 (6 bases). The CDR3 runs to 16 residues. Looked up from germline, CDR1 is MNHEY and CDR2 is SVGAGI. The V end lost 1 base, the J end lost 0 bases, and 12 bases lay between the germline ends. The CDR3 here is CASSYYNWTVNTEAFF. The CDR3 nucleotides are TGTGCCAGCAGTTACTATAATTGGACAGTGAACACTGAAGCTTTCTTT.

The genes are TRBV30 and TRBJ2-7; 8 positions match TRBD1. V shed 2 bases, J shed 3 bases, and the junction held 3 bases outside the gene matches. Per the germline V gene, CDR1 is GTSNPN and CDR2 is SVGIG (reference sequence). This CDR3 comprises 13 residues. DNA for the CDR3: TGTGCCTGGAGTTCTGACAGGGGCTACGAGCAGTACTTC. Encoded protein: CAWSSDRGYEQYF. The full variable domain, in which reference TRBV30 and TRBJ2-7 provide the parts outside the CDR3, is SQTIHQWPATLVQPVGSPLSLECTVEGTSNPNLYWYRQAAGRGLQLLFYSVGIGQISSEVPQNLSASRPQDRQFILSSKKLLLSDSGFYLCAWSSDRGYEQYFGPGTRLTVT.

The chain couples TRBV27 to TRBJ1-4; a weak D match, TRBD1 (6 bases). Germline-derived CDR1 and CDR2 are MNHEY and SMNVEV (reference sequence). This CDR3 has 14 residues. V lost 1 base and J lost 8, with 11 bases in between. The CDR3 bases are TGTGCCAGCAGTTTATTGGGGGGGACAGAAAAACTGTTTTTT. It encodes CASSLLGGTEKLFF.

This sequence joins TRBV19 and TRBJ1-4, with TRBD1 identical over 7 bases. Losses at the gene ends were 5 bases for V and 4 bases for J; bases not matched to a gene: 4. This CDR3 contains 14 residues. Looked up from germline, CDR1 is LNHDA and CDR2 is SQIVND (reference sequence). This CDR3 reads CASSPGTVNEKLFF. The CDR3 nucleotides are TGTGCCAGTAGTCCCGGGACAGTTAATGAAAAACTGTTTTTT.

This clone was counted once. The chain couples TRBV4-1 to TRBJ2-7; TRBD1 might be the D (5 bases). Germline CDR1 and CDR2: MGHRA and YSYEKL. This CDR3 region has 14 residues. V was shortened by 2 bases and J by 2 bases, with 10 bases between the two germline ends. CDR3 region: CASSQQGNTYEQYF. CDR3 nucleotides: TGCGCCAGCAGCCAACAGGGAAATACCTACGAGCAGTACTTC.

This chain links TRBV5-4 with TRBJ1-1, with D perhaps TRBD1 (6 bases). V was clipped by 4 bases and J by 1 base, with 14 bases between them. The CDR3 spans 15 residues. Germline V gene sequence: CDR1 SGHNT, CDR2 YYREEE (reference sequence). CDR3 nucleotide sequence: TGTGCCAGCAGCATGACGGGACATGGGAACACTGAAGCTTTCTTT. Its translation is CASSMTGHGNTEAFF.

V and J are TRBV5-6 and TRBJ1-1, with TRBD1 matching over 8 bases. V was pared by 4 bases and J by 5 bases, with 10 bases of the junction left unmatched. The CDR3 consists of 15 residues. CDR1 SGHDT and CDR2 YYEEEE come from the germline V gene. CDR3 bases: TGTGCCAGCAGCCTCCGGACAGGGAGAGGAACTGAAGCTTTCTTT. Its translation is CASSLRTGRGTEAFF. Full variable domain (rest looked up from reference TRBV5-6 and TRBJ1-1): DAGVTQSPTHLIKTRGQQVTLRCSPKSGHDTVSWYQQALGQGPQFIFQYYEEEERQRGNFPDRFSGHQFPNYSSELNVNALLLGDSALYLCASSLRTGRGTEAFFGQGTRLTVV.

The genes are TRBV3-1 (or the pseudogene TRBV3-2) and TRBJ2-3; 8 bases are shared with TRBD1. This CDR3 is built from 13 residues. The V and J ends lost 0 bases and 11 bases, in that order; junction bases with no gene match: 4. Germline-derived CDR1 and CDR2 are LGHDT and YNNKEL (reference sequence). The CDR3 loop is CASSQDDTGGQYF. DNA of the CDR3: TGTGCCAGCAGCCAAGATGACACAGGGGGGCAGTATTTT.

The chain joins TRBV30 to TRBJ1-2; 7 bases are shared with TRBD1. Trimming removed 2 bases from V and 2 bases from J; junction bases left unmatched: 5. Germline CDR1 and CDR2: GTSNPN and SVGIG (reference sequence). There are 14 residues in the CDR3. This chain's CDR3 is CAWSRGGGNYGYTF. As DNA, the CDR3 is TGTGCCTGGAGTAGAGGGGGCGGGAACTATGGCTACACCTTC.

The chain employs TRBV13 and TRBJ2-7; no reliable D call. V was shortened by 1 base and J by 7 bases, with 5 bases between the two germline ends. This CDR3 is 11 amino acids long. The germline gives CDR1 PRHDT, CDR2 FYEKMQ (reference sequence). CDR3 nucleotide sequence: TGTGCCAGCAGCTTAGCTGGGGAGCAGTACTTC. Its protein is CASSLAGEQYF.

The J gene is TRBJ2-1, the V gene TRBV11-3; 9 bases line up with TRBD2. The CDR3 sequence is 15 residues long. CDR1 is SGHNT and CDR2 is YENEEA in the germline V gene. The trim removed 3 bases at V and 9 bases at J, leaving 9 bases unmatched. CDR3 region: CASSFASGVVGEQFF. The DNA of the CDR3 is TGTGCCAGCAGCTTTGCTAGCGGGGTGGTGGGTGAGCAGTTCTTC.

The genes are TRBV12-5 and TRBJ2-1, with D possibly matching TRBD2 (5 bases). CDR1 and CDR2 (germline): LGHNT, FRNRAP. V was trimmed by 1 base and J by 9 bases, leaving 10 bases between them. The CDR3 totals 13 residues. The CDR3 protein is CASGLDWAGEQFF. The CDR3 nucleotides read TGTGCTAGTGGTTTGGACTGGGCGGGTGAGCAGTTCTTC. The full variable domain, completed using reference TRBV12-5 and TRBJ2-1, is DARVTQTPRHKVTEMGQEVTMRCQPILGHNTVFWYRQTMMQGLELLAYFRNRAPLDDSGMPKDRFSAEMPDATLATLKIQPSEPRDSAVYFCASGLDWAGEQFFGPGTRLTVL.

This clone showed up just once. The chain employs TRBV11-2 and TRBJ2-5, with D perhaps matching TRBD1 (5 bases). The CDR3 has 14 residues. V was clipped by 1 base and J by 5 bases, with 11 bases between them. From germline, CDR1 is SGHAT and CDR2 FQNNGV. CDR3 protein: CASSLARGWETQYF. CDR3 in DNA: TGTGCCAGCAGCTTAGCAAGGGGTTGGGAGACCCAGTACTTC.

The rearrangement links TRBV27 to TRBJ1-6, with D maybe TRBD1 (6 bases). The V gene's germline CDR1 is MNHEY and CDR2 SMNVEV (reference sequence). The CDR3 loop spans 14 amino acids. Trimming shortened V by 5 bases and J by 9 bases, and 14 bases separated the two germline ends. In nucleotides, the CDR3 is TGTGCCAGCAGTGAGGCCCGGACAGTTTCACCCCTCCACTTT. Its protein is CASSEARTVSPLHF.

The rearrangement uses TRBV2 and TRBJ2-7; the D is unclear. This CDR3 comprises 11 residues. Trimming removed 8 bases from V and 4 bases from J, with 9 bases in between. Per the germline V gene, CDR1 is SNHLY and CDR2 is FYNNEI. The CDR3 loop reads CASSEGYEQYF. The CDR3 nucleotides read TGTGCCAGCTCGGAAGGTTACGAGCAGTACTTC.

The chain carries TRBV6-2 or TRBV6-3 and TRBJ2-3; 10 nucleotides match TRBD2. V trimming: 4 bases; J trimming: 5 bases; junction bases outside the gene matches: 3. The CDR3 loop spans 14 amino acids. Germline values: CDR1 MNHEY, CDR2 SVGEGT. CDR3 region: CASSSWTSGDTQYF. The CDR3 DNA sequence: TGTGCCAGCAGTTCCTGGACTAGCGGAGATACGCAGTATTTT.

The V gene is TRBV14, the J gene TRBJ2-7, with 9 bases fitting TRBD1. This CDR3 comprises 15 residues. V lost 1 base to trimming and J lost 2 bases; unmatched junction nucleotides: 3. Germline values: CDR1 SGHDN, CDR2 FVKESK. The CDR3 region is CASSQVDRGTYEQYF. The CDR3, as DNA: TGTGCCAGCAGCCAAGTGGACAGGGGTACCTACGAGCAGTACTTC.

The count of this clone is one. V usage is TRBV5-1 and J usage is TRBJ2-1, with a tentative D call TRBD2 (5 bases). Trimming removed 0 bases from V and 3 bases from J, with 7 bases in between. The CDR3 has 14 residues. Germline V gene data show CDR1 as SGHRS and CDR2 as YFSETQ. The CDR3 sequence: CASSLVGVYNEQFF. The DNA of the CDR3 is TGCGCCAGCAGCTTGGTGGGAGTCTACAATGAGCAGTTCTTC.

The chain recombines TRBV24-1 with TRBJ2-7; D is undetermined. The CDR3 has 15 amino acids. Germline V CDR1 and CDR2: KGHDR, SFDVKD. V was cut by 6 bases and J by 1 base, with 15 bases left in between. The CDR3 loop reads CATSLIYPRSYEQYF. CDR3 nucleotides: TGTGCCACCAGTTTGATTTACCCCCGGTCCTACGAGCAGTACTTC.

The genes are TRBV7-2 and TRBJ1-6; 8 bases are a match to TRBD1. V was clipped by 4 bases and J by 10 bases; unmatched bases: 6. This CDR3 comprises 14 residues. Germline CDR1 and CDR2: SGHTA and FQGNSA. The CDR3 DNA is TGTGCCAGCAGCTGGACAGGGTCGAGCTCACCCCTCCACTTT. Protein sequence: CASSWTGSSSPLHF.

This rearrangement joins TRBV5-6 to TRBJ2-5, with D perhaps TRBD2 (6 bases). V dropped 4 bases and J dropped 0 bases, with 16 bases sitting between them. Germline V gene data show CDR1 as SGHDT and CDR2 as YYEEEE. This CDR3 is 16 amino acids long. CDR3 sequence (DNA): TGTGCCAGCAGCCAAATGACGGGACTGAACCAAGAGACCCAGTACTTC. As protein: CASSQMTGLNQETQYF.

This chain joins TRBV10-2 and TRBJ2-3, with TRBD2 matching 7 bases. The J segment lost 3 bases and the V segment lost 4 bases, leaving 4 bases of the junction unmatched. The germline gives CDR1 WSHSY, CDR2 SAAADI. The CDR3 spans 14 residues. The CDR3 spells CASSAGGRTDTQYF. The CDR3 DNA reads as TGCGCCAGCAGTGCGGGGGGACGAACAGATACGCAGTATTTT.

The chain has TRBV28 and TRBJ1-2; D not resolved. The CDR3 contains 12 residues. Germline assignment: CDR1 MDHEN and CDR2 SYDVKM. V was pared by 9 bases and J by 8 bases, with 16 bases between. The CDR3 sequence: CASLIGGWGYTF. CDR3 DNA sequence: TGTGCCAGTTTGATCGGTGGTTGGGGCTACACCTTC.

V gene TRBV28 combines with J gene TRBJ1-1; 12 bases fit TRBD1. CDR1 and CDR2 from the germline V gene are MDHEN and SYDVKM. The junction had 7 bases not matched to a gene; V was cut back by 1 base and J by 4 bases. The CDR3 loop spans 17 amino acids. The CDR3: CASSLLGQGARGTEAFF. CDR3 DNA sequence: TGTGCCAGCAGTTTATTGGGACAGGGGGCGCGGGGCACTGAAGCTTTCTTT.

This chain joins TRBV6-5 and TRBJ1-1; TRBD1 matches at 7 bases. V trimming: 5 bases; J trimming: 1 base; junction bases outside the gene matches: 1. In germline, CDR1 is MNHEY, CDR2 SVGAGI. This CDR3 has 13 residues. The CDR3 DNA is TGTGCCAGCAGTAGACAGGGGAACACTGAAGCTTTCTTT. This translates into CASSRQGNTEAFF.